These T cell receptor beta chains were read from a single sample in a study of beta chain features in type 1 diabetes. The protocol was immunoSEQ multiplex PCR, while the TCRdb copy is restricted to in-frame clones and leaves out a portion. The data show more than 550,000 clones, over 12% seen once. Input material: naive CD4+ T cells from blood. The receptors derive from a man aged 18 to 30 with type 1 diabetes. The CDR3 runs from the conserved cysteine through the conserved F or W. The order of the fields is V gene, CDR3 length, J gene, clone size, D gene, CDR3 protein, CDR3 DNA. The D gene is left open where the match is weak. Clone size, where shown, is once, few, many, or a class for clones that have expanded.

TRBV18,15,TRBJ1-5,.,.,CASSPPSQGNQPQHF,TGTGCCAGCTCACCACCAAGCCAGGGAAATCAGCCCCAGCATTTT
TRBV11-2,16,TRBJ2-7,.,.,CASSLDDSRIGHEQYF,TGTGCCAGCAGCTTAGATGACAGCCGTATAGGGCACGAGCAGTACTTC
TRBV30,15,TRBJ1-4,.,.,CAWSVEPFRDEKLFF,TGTGCCTGGAGTGTAGAACCATTCAGGGATGAAAAACTGTTTTTT
TRBV6-5,15,TRBJ2-7,.,.,CASSYSRPKTYEQYF,TGTGCCAGCAGTTACTCTCGGCCGAAAACCTACGAGCAGTACTTC
TRBV6-1,15,TRBJ1-5,few,.,CASSPRRVSNQPQHF,TGTGCCAGCAGCCCCCGGCGCGTTAGCAATCAGCCCCAGCATTTT
TRBV10-3,13,TRBJ2-1,.,.,CATYPGHPNEQFF,TGTGCCACCTACCCGGGACACCCCAATGAGCAGTTCTTC
TRBV5-6,15,TRBJ2-7,.,.,CASSLGGTSSYEQYF,TGTGCCAGCAGCTTGGGAGGGACCAGCTCCTACGAGCAGTACTTC
TRBV19,14,TRBJ2-1,few,TRBD2,CATMRLAGSDEQFF,TGTGCCACCATGAGGCTAGCGGGATCAGATGAGCAGTTCTTC
TRBV2,12,TRBJ1-1,few,TRBD1,CASSQTGDHAFF,TGTGCCAGCAGCCAGACAGGGGATCACGCTTTCTTT
TRBV29-1,12,TRBJ1-2,few,.,CSVGRPLGGYTF,TGCAGCGTTGGACGTCCCCTGGGGGGCTACACCTTC
TRBV5-1,13,TRBJ1-1,.,.,CASTLGQITEAFF,TGCGCCAGCACCCTAGGACAGATCACTGAAGCTTTCTTT
TRBV7-2,15,TRBJ2-1,few,.,CASSLGGGGYNEQFF,TGTGCCAGCAGCTTAGGCGGTGGGGGTTACAATGAGCAGTTCTTC
TRBV20-1,11,TRBJ2-3,.,.,CSARVGDAGYF,TGCAGTGCTAGAGTGGGGGACGCGGGGTATTTT
TRBV7-2,15,TRBJ2-1,few,TRBD1,CASRPTGGRVNEQFF,TGTGCCAGCAGGCCCACAGGGGGCAGGGTCAATGAGCAGTTCTTC
TRBV29-1,12,TRBJ2-3,few,TRBD1,CSVYRGTDTQYF,TGCAGCGTATACAGGGGGACAGATACGCAGTATTTT
TRBV5-1,14,TRBJ2-1,.,TRBD1,CAIPTGHLHNEQFF,TGCGCCATCCCGACAGGGCATCTGCACAATGAGCAGTTCTTC
TRBV27,14,TRBJ1-6,.,.,CASSLSQDNSPLHF,TGTGCCAGCAGTTTAAGTCAGGATAATTCACCCCTCCACTTT
TRBV20-1,11,TRBJ2-3,few,.,CSARGGDTQYF,TGCAGTGCTCGTGGCGGGGATACGCAGTATTTT
TRBV2,14,TRBJ1-6,few,.,CASSVDRLNSPLHF,TGTGCCAGCAGTGTTGACAGATTGAATTCACCCCTCCACTTT
TRBV7-9,13,TRBJ1-1,.,.,CASSLQVWTEAFF,TGTGCCAGCAGCTTGCAAGTCTGGACTGAAGCTTTCTTT
TRBV10-3,15,TRBJ2-1,.,TRBD1,CAIKAGQGGYNEQFF,TGTGCCATCAAAGCTGGACAGGGGGGGTACAATGAGCAGTTCTTC
TRBV30,16,TRBJ1-5,.,.,CAWSVAGSRGNQPQHF,TGTGCCTGGAGTGTGGCAGGGTCGAGGGGCAATCAGCCCCAGCATTTT
TRBV7-8,12,TRBJ1-5,few,.,CASSYAGQPQHF,TGTGCCAGCAGCTATGCGGGTCAGCCCCAGCATTTT
TRBV28,11,TRBJ1-6,few,.,CASSLKSPLHF,TGTGCCAGCAGTCTAAAATCACCCCTCCACTTT
TRBV7-9,16,TRBJ2-5,.,.,CASIPHPGEWEETQYF,TGTGCCAGCATCCCCCACCCAGGGGAGTGGGAAGAGACCCAGTACTTC
TRBV29-1,13,TRBJ1-5,few,.,CSVGGDSNQPQHF,TGCAGCGTTGGGGGGGATAGCAATCAGCCCCAGCATTTT
TRBV28,14,TRBJ1-1,few,.,CASSGLRVDTEAFF,TGTGCCAGCAGCGGGTTGAGGGTGGACACTGAAGCTTTCTTT
TRBV7-2,15,TRBJ2-7,.,TRBD1,CASSLGDRDFGEQYF,TGTGCCAGCAGCTTAGGAGACAGGGATTTCGGCGAGCAGTACTTC
TRBV21-1,13,TRBJ1-2,.,.,CASSKSQVQGYTF,TGTGCCAGCAGCAAATCTCAGGTTCAAGGCTACACCTTC
TRBV21-1,10,TRBJ1-5,.,.,CASSLAGVHF,TGTGCCAGCAGCTTAGCCGGGGTGCATTTT
TRBV27,14,TRBJ2-7,.,TRBD1,CASRKTGGAYEQYF,TGTGCCAGCAGAAAGACAGGGGGTGCCTACGAGCAGTACTTC
TRBV28,17,TRBJ2-1,few,TRBD2,CASRDRTSGSSYNEQFF,TGTGCCAGCAGGGATCGGACTAGCGGAAGCTCCTACAATGAGCAGTTCTTC
TRBV7-9,15,TRBJ2-2,.,TRBD1,CASSLGQGYTGELFF,TGTGCCAGCAGCCTGGGACAGGGCTACACCGGGGAGCTGTTTTTT
TRBV5-1,14,TRBJ1-1,.,.,CASSRGATNTEAFF,TGCGCCAGCAGCCGCGGTGCGACGAACACTGAAGCTTTCTTT
TRBV14,15,TRBJ2-7,few,TRBD1,CASSQAARGLGEQYF,TGTGCCAGCAGCCAAGCGGCCAGGGGGCTCGGGGAGCAGTACTTC
TRBV7-2,15,TRBJ2-3,.,.,CASSQDPGDTDTQYF,TGTGCCAGCAGCCAAGACCCCGGGGATACAGATACGCAGTATTTT